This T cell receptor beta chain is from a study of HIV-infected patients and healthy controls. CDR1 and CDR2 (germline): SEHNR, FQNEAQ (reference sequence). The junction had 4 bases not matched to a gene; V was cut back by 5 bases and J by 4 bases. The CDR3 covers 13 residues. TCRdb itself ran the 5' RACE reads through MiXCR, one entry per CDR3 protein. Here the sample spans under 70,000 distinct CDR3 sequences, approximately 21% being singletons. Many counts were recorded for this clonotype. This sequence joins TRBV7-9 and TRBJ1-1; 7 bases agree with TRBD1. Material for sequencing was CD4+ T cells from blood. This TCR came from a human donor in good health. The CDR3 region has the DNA TGTGCCAGCAGCGCTCAGGGGGGCACTGAAGCTTTCTTT. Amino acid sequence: CASSAQGGTEAFF.